These 29 T cell receptor beta chains originate from one sample sequenced in a study of blood T cell repertoires in COVID-19. Here immunoSEQ multiplex PCR was the method, and the copy in TCRdb shows in-frame clones only, minus some. The table includes 160,000 or so clones, approximately 87% detected once. The specimen sequenced was peripheral blood. The source of these receptors is a woman in her seventies with acute or convalescent COVID-19.

V gene TRBV29-1 combines with J gene TRBJ2-3, with 8 bases identical to TRBD1. Germline CDR1 reads SQVTM; CDR2 reads ANQGSEA. The CDR3 runs to 15 residues. V shed 0 bases, J shed 3 bases, and the junction held 5 bases outside the gene matches. CDR3 protein: CSVEDQGAGTDTQYF. In nucleotides, the CDR3 is TGCAGCGTTGAAGATCAGGGGGCGGGTACAGATACGCAGTATTTT.

The chain couples TRBV7-8 to TRBJ1-1; TRBD1 matches 9 bases. With 5 bases clipped from V and 7 bases from J, the junction kept 5 bases outside the gene matches. CDR3 length: 13 residues. Germline loops: CDR1 SGHVS, CDR2 FQNEAQ. The chain's CDR3 is CASSPGQGREAFF. The DNA for the CDR3 is TGTGCCAGCAGCCCGGGACAGGGCCGTGAAGCTTTCTTT.

The rearrangement links TRBV7-8 to TRBJ1-1; 8 bases map to TRBD1. J was trimmed by 4 bases and V by 5 bases; bases with no gene match: 15. CDR1 SGHVS and CDR2 FQNEAQ come from the germline V gene. The CDR3 spans 17 residues. CDR3 sequence: CASSVRAGGGGGTEAFF. The CDR3 DNA reads as TGTGCCAGCAGCGTGAGGGCAGGGGGCGGAGGAGGCACTGAAGCTTTCTTT.

The count of this clone is one. The rearrangement links TRBV6-6 to TRBJ1-5, with D hard to call. CDR1 is MNHNY, CDR2 SVGAGI, per germline (reference sequence). V was cut by 4 bases and J by 2 bases, with 3 bases left in between. This CDR3 comprises 12 residues. CDR3 DNA sequence: TGTGCCAGCAGTTTAGGCAATCAGCCCCAGCATTTT. As protein: CASSLGNQPQHF.

The chain combines TRBV7-3 with TRBJ2-1; no reliable D call. CDR3 length: 13 residues. V was cut by 2 bases and J by 2 bases, with 4 bases left in between. Germline V lookup: CDR1 SGHTA, CDR2 FQGTGA. In nucleotides, the CDR3 is TGTGCCAGCAGCTTAGCGGCCTACAATGAGCAGTTCTTC. Translated, it gives CASSLAAYNEQFF.

This chain uses TRBV28 with TRBJ1-1; 8 bases align to TRBD1. The CDR3 spans 14 residues. Germline assignment: CDR1 MDHEN and CDR2 SYDVKM. The ends lost 6 bases at V and 6 bases at J; junction bases unmatched: 9. CDR3 amino acids: CASRTGAVSPEAFF. DNA for the CDR3: TGTGCCAGCAGGACAGGGGCGGTTTCCCCTGAAGCTTTCTTT.

The chain recombines TRBV19 with TRBJ1-5; 7 bases line up with TRBD1. Germline V gene sequence: CDR1 LNHDA, CDR2 SQIVND (reference sequence). This CDR3 is 15 amino acids long. The junction had 6 bases not matched to a gene; V was cut back by 3 bases and J by 4 bases. The CDR3 DNA is TGTGCCAGTAGTATGGGGGACAGATCGAATCAGCCCCAGCATTTT. This sequence encodes CASSMGDRSNQPQHF.

The gene calls are TRBV2 and TRBJ2-7, with 12 bases identical to TRBD2. The CDR3 length is 16 residues. The J segment lost 4 bases and the V segment lost 7 bases, leaving 11 bases of the junction unmatched. Germline assignment: CDR1 SNHLY and CDR2 FYNNEI. The CDR3 coding sequence is TGTGCCAGCAAAACCCGTACCGGGACTAGCGGGTACGAGCAGTACTTC. It is translated as CASKTRTGTSGYEQYF. Variable domain in full (rest from reference TRBV2 and TRBJ2-7): EPEVTQTPSHQVTQMGQEVILRCVPISNHLYFYWYRQILGQKVEFLVSFYNNEISEKSEIFDDQFSVERPDGSNFTLKIRSTKLEDSAMYFCASKTRTGTSGYEQYFGPGTRLTVT.

The J gene is TRBJ1-4, the V gene TRBV2; D might be TRBD1 (6 bases). CDR1 and CDR2 from the germline V gene are SNHLY and FYNNEI. The CDR3 loop spans 14 amino acids. V lost 4 bases, J lost 2 bases, and 8 bases lay in between. CDR3 residues: CASSAGHTNEKLFF. The DNA of the CDR3 is TGTGCCAGCAGTGCGGGACATACTAATGAAAAACTGTTTTTT.

This clone was observed once. The gene calls are TRBV7-2 and TRBJ2-7, with D perhaps matching TRBD1 (6 bases). From germline, CDR1 is SGHTA and CDR2 FQGNSA. V gave up 2 bases and J gave up 2 bases, with 13 bases separating them. There are 15 residues in the CDR3. The CDR3 spells CASSLNPGQTYEQYF. In DNA, the CDR3 is TGTGCCAGCAGCTTAAACCCGGGACAAACCTACGAGCAGTACTTC.

The chain uses TRBV29-1 and TRBJ2-5; TRBD1 matches at 8 bases. V dropped 7 bases and J dropped 7; count of bases not matched to a gene: 11. The CDR3 extends over 13 amino acids. Germline V gene sequence: CDR1 SQVTM, CDR2 ANQGSEA. The CDR3 DNA follows: TGCAGCGCCAGAAACAGGGGGATAGGGACCCAGTACTTC. This encodes CSARNRGIGTQYF.

The V and J genes are TRBV4-3 and TRBJ2-7, with D perhaps TRBD2 (5 bases). The germline V gene has CDR1 LGHNA and CDR2 YSLEER. The CDR3 totals 14 residues. V lost 0 bases and J 7 bases, leaving 13 bases between the germline ends. The CDR3: CASSQDLGPGEQYF. The CDR3 DNA reads as TGCGCCAGCAGCCAAGATCTGGGCCCGGGGGAGCAGTACTTC.

This chain links TRBV6-2 or TRBV6-3 with TRBJ1-2, with a possible D match to TRBD1 (6 bases). The CDR3 is 15 amino acids. Deletions cut 5 bases from V and 4 bases from J, with 17 bases between. Germline values: CDR1 MNHEY, CDR2 SVGEGT. CDR3 nucleotides: TGTGCCAGCAGTCGTCCTACAGGGTTAGCCTATGGCTACACCTTC. Its translation: CASSRPTGLAYGYTF.

The chain is built from TRBV10-3 and TRBJ1-2; 8 bases map to TRBD1. This CDR3 comprises 13 residues. Unmatched junction bases numbered 6, after V lost 8 bases and J lost 4 bases. Germline V gives CDR1 ENHRY, CDR2 SYGVKD. In nucleotides, the CDR3 is TGTGCCATCCGACAGGGGTCGGCCTATGGCTACACCTTC. Its translation is CAIRQGSAYGYTF.

V gene TRBV20-1 combines with J gene TRBJ2-7, with 10 bases lining up with TRBD2. Germline CDR1 reads DFQATT; CDR2 reads SNEGSKA (reference sequence). The CDR3 has 17 residues. The junction had 11 bases not matched to a gene; V was cut back by 3 bases and J by 0 bases. The CDR3 region is CSASGLAGDRVSYEQYF. The CDR3 bases are TGCAGTGCTAGTGGGCTAGCGGGAGATAGGGTCTCCTACGAGCAGTACTTC.

This clone was observed a handful of times. The V call is TRBV5-4, the J call TRBJ1-3; perhaps TRBD1 as D (6 bases). V lost 0 bases, J lost 4 bases, and 8 bases lay in between. The CDR3 sequence is 14 residues long. Germline CDR1 and CDR2: SGHNT and YYREEE (reference sequence). CDR3 in amino acids: CASSLEQGGNTIYF. The CDR3 DNA follows: TGTGCCAGCAGCTTGGAACAGGGAGGAAACACCATATATTTT.

This chain links TRBV3-1 (or the pseudogene TRBV3-2) with TRBJ2-3, with D perhaps TRBD1 (6 bases). The CDR3 loop spans 16 amino acids. CDR1 is LGHDT and CDR2 is YNNKEL in the germline V gene (reference sequence). V was trimmed by 0 bases and J by 4 bases, leaving 14 bases between them. CDR3 region: CASSQDRARGSDTQYF. The CDR3 region has the DNA TGTGCCAGCAGCCAAGATAGGGCCAGGGGATCAGATACGCAGTATTTT.

V and J are TRBV2 and TRBJ2-5; D may be TRBD1 (6 bases). The ends were cut back, 8 bases at V and 0 bases at J, with 13 bases in the middle. From germline, CDR1 is SNHLY and CDR2 FYNNEI. This CDR3 has 14 amino acids. DNA of the CDR3: TGTGCCAGCCTACGGACAGCGTACCAAGAGACCCAGTACTTC. Amino acids: CASLRTAYQETQYF.

V gene TRBV2 combines with J gene TRBJ2-3, with a possible D match to TRBD2 (5 bases). The V end lost 1 base, the J end lost 1 base, and 15 bases lay between the germline ends. Germline V gives CDR1 SNHLY, CDR2 FYNNEI. This CDR3 comprises 17 residues. The CDR3 DNA follows: TGTGCCAGCAGTGAAGAGACACACTGGCGGGGCACAGATACGCAGTATTTT. It codes for CASSEETHWRGTDTQYF.

A single count supports this clone. This chain connects TRBV7-2 to TRBJ2-3; D gene ambiguous. V was pared by 2 bases and J by 0 bases, with 9 bases between. CDR3 length equals 15 residues. Germline V gene data show CDR1 as SGHTA and CDR2 as FQGNSA. CDR3 nucleotides: TGTGCCAGCAGCTTACTACAGATTAGCACAGATACGCAGTATTTT. Translated, it gives CASSLLQISTDTQYF.

The V call is TRBV4-1, the J call TRBJ1-4; the D is unclear. The CDR3 contains 13 residues. With 1 base removed from V and 7 bases from J, the gap between germline ends came to 7 bases. Germline values: CDR1 MGHRA, CDR2 YSYEKL. The CDR3 here is CASSQGRFEKLFF. The CDR3 DNA reads TGCGCCAGCAGCCAAGGTCGGTTTGAAAAACTGTTTTTT.

The chain carries TRBV29-1 and TRBJ2-3; possible D gene TRBD1, 5 bases. CDR1 is SQVTM and CDR2 is ANQGSEA in the germline V gene. CDR3 length: 16 amino acids. V was trimmed by 0 bases and J by 3 bases, leaving 16 bases between them. The CDR3 loop is CSVEDQAKGRTDTQYF. In DNA, the CDR3 is TGCAGCGTTGAAGATCAAGCTAAGGGGCGGACAGATACGCAGTATTTT.

V and J are TRBV3-1 (or the pseudogene TRBV3-2) and TRBJ2-6; TRBD1 agrees at 8 bases. Germline V gene sequence: CDR1 LGHDT, CDR2 YNNKEL (reference sequence). V trimming: 0 bases; J trimming: 2 bases; junction bases outside the gene matches: 9. This CDR3 spans 19 amino acids. CDR3 coding DNA: TGTGCCAGCAGCCAAGATGCGGGGACAGGAATTGCTGGGGCCAACGTCCTGACTTTC. It codes for CASSQDAGTGIAGANVLTF.

The V gene is TRBV2, the J gene TRBJ2-2; the D gene is possibly TRBD1 (6 bases). The CDR3 runs to 13 residues. CDR1 and CDR2 (germline): SNHLY, FYNNEI. Trimming removed 4 bases at V and 8 bases at J, with 11 bases between. CDR3 sequence reads: CASSGQGWGELFF. CDR3 coding DNA: TGTGCCAGCAGTGGCCAGGGGTGGGGGGAGCTGTTTTTT.

CDR3 residues: CASSTTGNYNEQFF. Here the CDR3 DNA reads TGTGCCAGCAGCACCACAGGGAACTACAATGAGCAGTTCTTC. The rearrangement joins TRBV11-3 to TRBJ2-1; a possible D gene is TRBD1 (6 bases). The CDR3 has 14 amino acids. The V gene lost 5 bases and the J gene lost 3 bases, with 11 bases spanning the gap. The germline V gene has CDR1 SGHNT and CDR2 YENEEA.

V and J are TRBV7-2 and TRBJ1-2; TRBD1 is a possible D gene (6 bases). Germline assignment: CDR1 SGHTA and CDR2 FQGNSA. V lost 1 base, J lost 6 bases, and 15 bases lay in between. The CDR3 covers 15 residues. DNA for the CDR3: TGTGCCAGCAGCTTAGAATCCACAGGGATCCATGGCTACACCTTC. Translated, it gives CASSLESTGIHGYTF.

The chain combines TRBV19 with TRBJ1-5, with D perhaps TRBD1 (6 bases). Trimming cost V 9 bases and J 2 bases, with 17 bases left between them. Germline-derived CDR1 and CDR2 are LNHDA and SQIVND (reference sequence). The CDR3 runs to 15 residues. The CDR3 DNA follows: TGTGCCAGCAAAAACGACAGGTTGGGCAATCAGCCCCAGCATTTT. Translated: CASKNDRLGNQPQHF.

This sequence joins TRBV5-1 and TRBJ2-7; tentative D call: TRBD1 (5 bases). V lost 4 bases and J 2 bases, leaving 13 bases between the germline ends. The CDR3 extends over 14 amino acids. Germline V lookup: CDR1 SGHRS, CDR2 YFSETQ. CDR3 DNA: TGCGCCAGCAGCCCTACGACAGCAACCTACGAGCAGTACTTC. Residues: CASSPTTATYEQYF.

CDR3 coding DNA: TGTGCCAGCAGCCAGGGGGCCTGGAACACTGAAGCTTTCTTT. Translating it yields CASSQGAWNTEAFF. The rearrangement links TRBV9 to TRBJ1-1; TRBD1 matches at 8 bases. The CDR3 runs to 14 residues. V gave up 4 bases and J gave up 1 base; unmatched junction bases: 3. Germline V lookup: CDR1 SGDLS, CDR2 YYNGEE.